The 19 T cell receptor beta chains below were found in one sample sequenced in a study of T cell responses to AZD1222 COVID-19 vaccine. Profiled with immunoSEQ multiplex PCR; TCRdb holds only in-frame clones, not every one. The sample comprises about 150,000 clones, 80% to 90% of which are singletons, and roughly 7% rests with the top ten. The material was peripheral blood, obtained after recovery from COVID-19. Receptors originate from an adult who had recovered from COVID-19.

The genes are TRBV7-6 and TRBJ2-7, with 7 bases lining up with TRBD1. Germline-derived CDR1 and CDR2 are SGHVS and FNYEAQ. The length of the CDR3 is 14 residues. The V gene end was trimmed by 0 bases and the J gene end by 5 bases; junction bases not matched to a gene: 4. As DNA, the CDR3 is TGTGCCAGCAGCTTAGCGCACAGGGGTAACGAGCAGTACTTC. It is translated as CASSLAHRGNEQYF.

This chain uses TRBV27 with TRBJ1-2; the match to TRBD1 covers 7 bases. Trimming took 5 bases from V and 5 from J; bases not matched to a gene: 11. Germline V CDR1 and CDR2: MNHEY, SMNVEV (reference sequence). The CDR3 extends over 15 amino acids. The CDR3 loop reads CASSPRQGYGYGYTF. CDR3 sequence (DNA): TGTGCCAGCAGTCCCCGACAGGGATACGGGTATGGCTACACCTTC.

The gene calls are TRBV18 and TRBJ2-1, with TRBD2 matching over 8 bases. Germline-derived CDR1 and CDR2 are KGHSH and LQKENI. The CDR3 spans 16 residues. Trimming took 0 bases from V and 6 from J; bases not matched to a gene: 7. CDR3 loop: CASSPPGTSLGNEQFF. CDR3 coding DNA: TGTGCCAGCTCACCACCCGGGACTAGTCTAGGCAATGAGCAGTTCTTC.

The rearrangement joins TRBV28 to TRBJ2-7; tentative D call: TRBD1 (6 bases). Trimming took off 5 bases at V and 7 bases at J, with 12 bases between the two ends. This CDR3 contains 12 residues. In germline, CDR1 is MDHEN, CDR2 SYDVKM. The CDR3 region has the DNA TGTGCCAGCAGTCCAGGGGCCTGGGAGCAGTACTTC. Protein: CASSPGAWEQYF.

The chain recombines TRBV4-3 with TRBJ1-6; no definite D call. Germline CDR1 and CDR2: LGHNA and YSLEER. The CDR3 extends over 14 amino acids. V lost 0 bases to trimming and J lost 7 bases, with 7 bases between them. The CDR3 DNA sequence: TGCGCCAGCAGCCAAGATGGGAGGAATTCACCCCTCCACTTT. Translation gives CASSQDGRNSPLHF.

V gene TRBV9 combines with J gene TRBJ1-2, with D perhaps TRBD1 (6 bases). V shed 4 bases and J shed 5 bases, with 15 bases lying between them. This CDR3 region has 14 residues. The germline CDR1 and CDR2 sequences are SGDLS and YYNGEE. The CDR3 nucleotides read TGTGCCAGCAGCCCTAGGGACACTGTGTATGGCTACACCTTC. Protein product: CASSPRDTVYGYTF. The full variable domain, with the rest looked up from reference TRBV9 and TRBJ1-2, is DSGVTQTPKHLITATGQRVTLRCSPRSGDLSVYWYQQSLDQGLQFLIQYYNGEERAKGNILERFSAQQFPDLHSELNLSSLELGDSALYFCASSPRDTVYGYTFGSGTRLTVV.

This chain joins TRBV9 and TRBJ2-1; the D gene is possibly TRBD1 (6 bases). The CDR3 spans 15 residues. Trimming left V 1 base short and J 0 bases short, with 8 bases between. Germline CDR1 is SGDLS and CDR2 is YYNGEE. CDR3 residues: CASSVTGSSYNEQFF. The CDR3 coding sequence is TGTGCCAGCAGCGTAACAGGGAGCTCCTACAATGAGCAGTTCTTC.

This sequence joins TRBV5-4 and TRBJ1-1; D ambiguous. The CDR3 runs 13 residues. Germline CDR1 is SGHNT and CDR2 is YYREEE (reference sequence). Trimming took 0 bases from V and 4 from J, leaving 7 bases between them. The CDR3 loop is CASSLDRVTEAFF. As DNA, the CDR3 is TGTGCCAGCAGCTTGGATAGAGTCACTGAAGCTTTCTTT.

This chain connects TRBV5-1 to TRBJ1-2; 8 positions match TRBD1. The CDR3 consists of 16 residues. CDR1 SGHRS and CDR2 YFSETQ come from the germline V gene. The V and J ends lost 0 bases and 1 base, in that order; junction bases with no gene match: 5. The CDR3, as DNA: TGCGCCAGCAGCTTGGAGCCGGACAGGGTTAACTATGGCTACACCTTC. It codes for CASSLEPDRVNYGYTF.

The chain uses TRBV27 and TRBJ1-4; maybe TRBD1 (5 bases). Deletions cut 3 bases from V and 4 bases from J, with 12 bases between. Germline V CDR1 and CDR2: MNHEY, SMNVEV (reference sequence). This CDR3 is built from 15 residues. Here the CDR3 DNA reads TGTGCCAGCAGTTTTGGGACCACCTATAATGAAAAACTGTTTTTT. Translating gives CASSFGTTYNEKLFF.

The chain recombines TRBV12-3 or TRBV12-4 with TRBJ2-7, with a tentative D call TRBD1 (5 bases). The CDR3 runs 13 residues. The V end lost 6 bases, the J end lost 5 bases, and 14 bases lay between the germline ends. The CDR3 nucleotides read TGTGCCAGCAGCTATAATCAGGGTCACGAGCAGTACTTC. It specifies CASSYNQGHEQYF.

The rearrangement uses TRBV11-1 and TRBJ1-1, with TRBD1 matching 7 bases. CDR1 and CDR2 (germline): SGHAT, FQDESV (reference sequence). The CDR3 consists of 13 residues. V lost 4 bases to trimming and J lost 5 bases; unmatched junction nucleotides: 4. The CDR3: CASSSQTGTEAFF. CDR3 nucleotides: TGTGCCAGCAGCTCCCAGACAGGGACTGAAGCTTTCTTT.

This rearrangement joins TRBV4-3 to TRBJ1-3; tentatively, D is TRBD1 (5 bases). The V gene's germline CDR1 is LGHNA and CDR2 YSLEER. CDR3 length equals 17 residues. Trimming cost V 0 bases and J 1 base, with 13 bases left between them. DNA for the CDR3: TGCGCCAGCAGCCAAGATTGGGGCGGGCTATCTGGAAACACCATATATTTT. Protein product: CASSQDWGGLSGNTIYF.

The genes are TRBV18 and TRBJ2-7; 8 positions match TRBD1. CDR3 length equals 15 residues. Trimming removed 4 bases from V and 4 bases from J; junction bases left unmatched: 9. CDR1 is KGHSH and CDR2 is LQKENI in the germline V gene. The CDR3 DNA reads TGTGCCAGCTCACTCGGACAGGGCCCGTTGTACGAGCAGTACTTC. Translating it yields CASSLGQGPLYEQYF.

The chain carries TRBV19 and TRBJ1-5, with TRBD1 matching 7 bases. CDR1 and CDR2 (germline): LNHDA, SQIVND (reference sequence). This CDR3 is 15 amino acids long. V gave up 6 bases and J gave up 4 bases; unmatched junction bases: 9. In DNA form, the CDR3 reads TGTGCCAGTAGCCCAGGGGGGTCCTTTAATCAGCCCCAGCATTTT. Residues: CASSPGGSFNQPQHF. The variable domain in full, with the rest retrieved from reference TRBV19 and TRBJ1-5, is DGGITQSPKYLFRKEGQNVTLSCEQNLNHDAMYWYRQDPGQGLRLIYYSQIVNDFQKGDIAEGYSVSREKKESFPLTVTSAQKNPTAFYLCASSPGGSFNQPQHFGDGTRLSIL.

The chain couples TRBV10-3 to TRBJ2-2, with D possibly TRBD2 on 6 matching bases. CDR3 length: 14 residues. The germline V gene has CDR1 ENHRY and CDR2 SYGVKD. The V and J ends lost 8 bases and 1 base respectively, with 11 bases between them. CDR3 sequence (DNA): TGTGCCATCGGGGGTAGCGGGAACACCGGGGAGCTGTTTTTT. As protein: CAIGGSGNTGELFF.

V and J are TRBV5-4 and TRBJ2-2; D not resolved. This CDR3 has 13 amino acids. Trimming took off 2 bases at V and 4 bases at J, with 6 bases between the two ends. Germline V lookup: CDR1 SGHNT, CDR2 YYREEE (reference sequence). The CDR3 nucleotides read TGTGCCAGCAGCTTTACCCCCACCGGGGAGCTGTTTTTT. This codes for CASSFTPTGELFF.

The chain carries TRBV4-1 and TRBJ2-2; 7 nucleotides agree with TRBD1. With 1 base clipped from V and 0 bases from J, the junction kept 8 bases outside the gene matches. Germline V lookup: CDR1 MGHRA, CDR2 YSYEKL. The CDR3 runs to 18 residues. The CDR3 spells CASSQVQGTTANTGELFF. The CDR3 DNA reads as TGCGCCAGCAGCCAAGTACAGGGGACCACCGCGAACACCGGGGAGCTGTTTTTT.

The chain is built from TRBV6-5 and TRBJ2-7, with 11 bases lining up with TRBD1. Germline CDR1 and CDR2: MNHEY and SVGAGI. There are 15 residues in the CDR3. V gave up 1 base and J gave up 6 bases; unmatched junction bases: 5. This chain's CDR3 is CASSYFGQGAPEQYF. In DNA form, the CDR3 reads TGTGCCAGCAGTTACTTTGGACAGGGGGCGCCCGAGCAGTACTTC.